Reported below is one TCR beta chain. Germline values: CDR1 SGHDT, CDR2 YYEEEE. Trimming pared 3 bases from V and 4 bases from J, leaving 15 bases between. The CDR3 spans 15 residues. The source of the sample is a study of technical replicates of blood from a handful of donors. Only in-frame clones appear in the TCRdb table, and some are missing; sequencing was by immunoSEQ multiplex PCR. Of 75,000 to 95,000 clones listed, just under 95% are singletons. The chain is built from TRBV5-6 and TRBJ2-3, with D uncertain. This receptor was identified in a human donor in good health. Input material: T cells isolated from PBMCs. The CDR3 region has the DNA TGTGCCAGCAGCTCCCTAAAACTGCTAGCAGATACGCAGTATTTT. Translating gives CASSSLKLLADTQYF.